The 10 T cell receptor beta chains below were found in one sample sequenced in a study of low-dose radiotherapy and immunotherapy resistance in tumors. The time point was: before trial treatment. TRAV and TRBV primers primed cDNA for both TCRalpha and TCRbeta. TCR amplification ran roughly 20 PCR cycles using constant-region and V-primer adapter primers. TCRdb used MiXCR to reprocess the reads, holding one entry per CDR3 protein. This sample yields about 82,000 distinct CDR3 sequences, of which approximately 17% are seen a single time; around 6.1% belongs to the top ten. Sample: PBMCs, taken before treatment. The receptors come from a male donor with prostate cancer.

V usage is TRBV5-4 and J usage is TRBJ2-3, with 9 bases matching TRBD1. Trimming removed 3 bases from V and 5 bases from J; junction bases left unmatched: 4. Germline lookup yields CDR1 SGHNT and CDR2 YYREEE (reference sequence). The CDR3 covers 14 residues. The DNA for the CDR3 is TGTGCCAGCAGCTCACAGGGGGCGGTAGATACGCAGTATTTT. It translates to CASSSQGAVDTQYF.

This clonotype was seen ten or more times. The chain employs TRBV28 and TRBJ2-7; D unresolved. The CDR3 contains 15 residues. V was clipped by 1 base and J by 4 bases, with 14 bases between them. Germline V lookup: CDR1 MDHEN, CDR2 SYDVKM. The CDR3 here is CASSLSGSRRYEQYF. The CDR3 DNA reads TGTGCCAGCAGTTTATCCGGAAGCCGACGATACGAGCAGTACTTC.

This clonotype was detected ten times or more. The V gene is TRBV2, the J gene TRBJ1-1, with no clear D. Deletions cut 3 bases from V and 0 bases from J, with 14 bases between. The germline CDR1 and CDR2 sequences are SNHLY and FYNNEI. The CDR3 covers 16 residues. As DNA, the CDR3 is TGTGCCAGCAGTGATCAGCCCTCTATGATGAACACTGAAGCTTTCTTT. Its protein is CASSDQPSMMNTEAFF.

This clonotype has ten or more counts. This sequence joins TRBV3-1 and TRBJ2-2; D ambiguous. Germline V gene data show CDR1 as LGHDT and CDR2 as YNNKEL (reference sequence). The CDR3 extends over 14 amino acids. Trimming removed 1 base at V and 5 bases at J, with 8 bases between. The CDR3 reads CASSQGSRTGELFF. The CDR3 DNA reads TGTGCCAGCAGCCAAGGGTCCCGGACCGGGGAGCTGTTTTTT.

This chain uses TRBV11-2 with TRBJ2-3; D is ambiguous. Germline V CDR1 and CDR2: SGHAT, FQNNGV. V lost 3 bases to trimming and J lost 4 bases, with 5 bases between them. The CDR3 runs 12 residues. The CDR3 DNA is TGTGCCAGCAGCTTCGTCGCAGATACGCAGTATTTT. Its protein product is CASSFVADTQYF.

This clonotype was found many times. The chain joins TRBV3-1 to TRBJ2-7; maybe TRBD1 (5 bases). CDR3 length equals 15 residues. Trimming took off 1 base at V and 4 bases at J, with 14 bases between the two ends. In germline, CDR1 is LGHDT, CDR2 YNNKEL (reference sequence). CDR3 sequence reads: CASSQVYGADYEQYF. Written as DNA, the CDR3 is TGTGCCAGCAGCCAAGTCTATGGGGCAGATTACGAGCAGTACTTC.

In this sample, this clonotype turned up many times. DNA for the CDR3: TGTGCCATCAGTGAGTTCGCCGGGACTAGTCAGTTCTTC. Translating gives CAISEFAGTSQFF. The gene calls are TRBV10-3 and TRBJ2-1; 8 positions match TRBD2. The CDR3 runs 13 residues. V was clipped by 1 base and J by 13 bases; unmatched bases: 6. Germline V gene sequence: CDR1 ENHRY, CDR2 SYGVKD.

This clonotype came up many times. The chain combines TRBV5-5 with TRBJ2-5; 10 bases align to TRBD2. CDR1 is SGHKS, CDR2 YYEKEE, per germline (reference sequence). This CDR3 contains 15 residues. V was pared by 4 bases and J by 5 bases, with 8 bases of the junction left unmatched. CDR3 sequence (DNA): TGTGCCAGCAGCCGCCAGCGGGGGGGGGGGGAGACCCAGTACTTC. It encodes CASSRQRGGGETQYF.

Ten or more counts support this clonotype. This chain links TRBV5-1 with TRBJ2-1; TRBD2 aligns across 9 bases. Germline trimming cut 4 bases from V and 2 bases from J; bases unmatched to any gene: 4. Germline loops: CDR1 SGHRS, CDR2 YFSETQ. The CDR3 extends over 15 amino acids. This CDR3 is CASSVERGAYNEQFF. The CDR3 DNA reads TGCGCCAGCAGCGTCGAGCGGGGGGCCTACAATGAGCAGTTCTTC.

This clonotype was detected many times. This chain connects TRBV6-2 or TRBV6-3 to TRBJ1-1; TRBD1 agrees at 8 bases. V was pared by 6 bases and J by 5 bases, with 2 bases of the junction left unmatched. The CDR3 is 12 residues long. Germline V lookup: CDR1 MNHEY, CDR2 SVGEGT. The CDR3 region is CASRTGATEAFF. The CDR3 nucleotides read TGTGCCAGCAGGACAGGGGCAACTGAAGCTTTCTTT.